Listed below are T cell receptor beta chains from one sample, sequenced in a study of blood T cell repertoires in COVID-19. Assay used: immunoSEQ multiplex PCR; TCRdb lists only in-frame clones, some missing. The repertoire holds 150,000 to 200,000 clones, with roughly 80% as singletons. The material sequenced was PBMCs or T cells enriched from blood (not recorded which). These receptors were obtained from a man between 50 and 59 years old who had recovered from COVID-19. Both conserved end residues are part of each CDR3. The D gene is left open where the match is weak. Only part of the rows carry a size: once, few, many, or a class if the clone is expanded.

j_call clone_size v_call d_call cdr3_aa cdr3_nt
TRBJ2-1 many TRBV19 TRBD1 CASSTRDRTYEQFF TGTGCCAGTAGTACCCGGGACAGGACATACGAGCAGTTCTTC
TRBJ2-4 - TRBV7-2 - CASSQLPGNIQYF TGTGCCAGCAGCCAGCTACCAGGGAACATTCAGTACTTC
TRBJ1-4 few TRBV19 TRBD1 CASSYGQVSTTNEKLFF TGTGCCAGTAGTTACGGACAGGTCTCAACAACTAATGAAAAACTGTTTTTT
TRBJ2-3 - TRBV27 - CASSLRQFTDTQYF TGTGCCAGCAGTTTACGTCAGTTCACAGATACGCAGTATTTT
TRBJ1-1 - TRBV29-1 - CSVLDTVTEAFF TGCAGCGTCCTGGACACGGTGACTGAAGCTTTCTTT
TRBJ2-7 - TRBV6-4 - CASSPNGGSYEQYF TGTGCCAGCAGCCCGAACGGGGGCTCCTACGAGCAGTACTTC
TRBJ2-1 - TRBV9 TRBD2 CASSVGSSGSRYNEQFF TGTGCCAGCAGCGTAGGGTCTAGCGGGAGTCGATACAATGAGCAGTTCTTC
TRBJ1-5 - TRBV6-1 TRBD1 CASSEDRGTPQHF TGTGCCAGCAGTGAGGACAGGGGGACGCCCCAGCATTTT
TRBJ2-5 - TRBV7-9 TRBD2 CASSLDLAGGPRETQYF TGTGCCAGCAGCTTAGATCTGGCGGGGGGGCCACGAGAGACCCAGTACTTC
TRBJ1-2 few TRBV6-5 - CASSPGGINDGYTF TGTGCCAGCAGTCCGGGGGGGATCAACGATGGCTACACCTTC
TRBJ1-5 - TRBV5-8 TRBD1 CASSYGRGNLAQPQHF TGTGCCAGCAGCTACGGCAGGGGGAATTTAGCTCAGCCCCAGCATTTT
TRBJ1-1 - TRBV11-2 TRBD1 CASTPGQGYMKDGGEAFF TGTGCCAGCACCCCGGGACAGGGGTATATGAAAGATGGTGGTGAAGCTTTCTTT
TRBJ2-2 - TRBV6-5 - CASILAGGRTGELFF TGTGCCAGCATTCTTGCTGGGGGCCGGACCGGGGAGCTGTTTTTT
TRBJ2-7 - TRBV9 - CASSAGLLAYEQYF TGTGCCAGCAGCGCAGGACTACTCGCCTACGAGCAGTACTTC
TRBJ2-2 - TRBV6-4 TRBD1 CASSDGWQGADTGELFF TGTGCCAGCAGTGACGGTTGGCAGGGGGCCGACACCGGGGAGCTGTTTTTT
TRBJ2-2 - TRBV6-4 - CASSDQGGEALFF TGTGCCAGCAGTGACCAGGGTGGCGAGGCGCTGTTTTTT
TRBJ2-3 - TRBV27 - CASSTGRGDTQYF TGTGCCAGCAGTACAGGGAGAGGGGATACGCAGTATTTT
TRBJ2-5 - TRBV30 TRBD2 CAWSTGGQETQYF TGTGCCTGGAGTACGGGGGGCCAAGAGACCCAGTACTTC
TRBJ2-5 - TRBV2 TRBD2 CASSFGGAQETQYF TGTGCCAGCAGTTTCGGGGGGGCCCAAGAGACCCAGTACTTC
TRBJ2-3 once TRBV5-1 TRBD2 CASSGWTSGSTDTQYF TGCGCCAGCAGCGGGTGGACTAGCGGGAGCACAGATACGCAGTATTTT